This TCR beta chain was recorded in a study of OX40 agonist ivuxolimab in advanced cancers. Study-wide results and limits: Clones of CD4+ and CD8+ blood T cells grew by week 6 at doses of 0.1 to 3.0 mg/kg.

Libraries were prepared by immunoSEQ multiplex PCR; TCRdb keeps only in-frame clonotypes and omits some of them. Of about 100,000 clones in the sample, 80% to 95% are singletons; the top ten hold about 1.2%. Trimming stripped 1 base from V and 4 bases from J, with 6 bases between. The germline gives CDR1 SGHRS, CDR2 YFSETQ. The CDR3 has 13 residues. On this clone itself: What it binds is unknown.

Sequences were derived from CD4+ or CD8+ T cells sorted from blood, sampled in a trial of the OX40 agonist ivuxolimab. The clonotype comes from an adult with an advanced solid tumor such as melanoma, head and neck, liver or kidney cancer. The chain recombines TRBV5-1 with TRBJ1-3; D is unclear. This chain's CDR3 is CASSLSEGNTIYF. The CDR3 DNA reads TGCGCCAGCAGCTTGAGCGAGGGAAACACCATATATTTT.